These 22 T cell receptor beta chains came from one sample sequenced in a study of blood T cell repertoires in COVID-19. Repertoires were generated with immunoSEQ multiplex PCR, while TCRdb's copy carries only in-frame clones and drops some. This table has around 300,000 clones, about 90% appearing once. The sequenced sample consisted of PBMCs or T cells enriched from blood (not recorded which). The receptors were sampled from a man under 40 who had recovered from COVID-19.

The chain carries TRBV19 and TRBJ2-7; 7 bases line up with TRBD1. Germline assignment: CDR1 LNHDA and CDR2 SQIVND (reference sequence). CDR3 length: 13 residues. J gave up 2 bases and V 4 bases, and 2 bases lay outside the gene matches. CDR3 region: CASSRDRTYEQYF. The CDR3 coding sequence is TGTGCCAGTAGTAGGGACAGAACCTACGAGCAGTACTTC.

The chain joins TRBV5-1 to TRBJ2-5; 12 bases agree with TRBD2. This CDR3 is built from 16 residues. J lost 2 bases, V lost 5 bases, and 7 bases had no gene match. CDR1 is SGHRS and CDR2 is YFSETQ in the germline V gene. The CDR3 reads CASSPSGGAFQETQYF. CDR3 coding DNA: TGCGCCAGCAGTCCTAGCGGGGGGGCTTTTCAAGAGACCCAGTACTTC.

The DNA of the CDR3 is TGTGCCAGTAACTACAGGGGGTTATCCACAGATACGCAGTATTTT. Its translation: CASNYRGLSTDTQYF. This chain uses TRBV19 with TRBJ2-3; 8 bases map to TRBD1. The length of the CDR3 is 15 residues. V lost 7 bases to trimming and J lost 2 bases; unmatched junction nucleotides: 8. Germline values: CDR1 LNHDA, CDR2 SQIVND (reference sequence).

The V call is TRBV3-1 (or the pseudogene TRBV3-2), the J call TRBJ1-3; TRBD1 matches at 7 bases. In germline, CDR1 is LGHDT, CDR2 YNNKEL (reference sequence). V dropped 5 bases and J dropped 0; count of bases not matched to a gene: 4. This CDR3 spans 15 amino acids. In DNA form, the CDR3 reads TGTGCCAGCAGCACGGACAGGACCTCTGGAAACACCATATATTTT. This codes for CASSTDRTSGNTIYF.

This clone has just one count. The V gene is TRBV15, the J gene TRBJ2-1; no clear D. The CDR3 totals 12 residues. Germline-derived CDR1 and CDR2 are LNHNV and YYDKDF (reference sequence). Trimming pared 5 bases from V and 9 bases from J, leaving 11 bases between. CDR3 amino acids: CATSSLKREQFF. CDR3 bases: TGTGCCACCAGCTCCCTCAAGCGTGAGCAGTTCTTC. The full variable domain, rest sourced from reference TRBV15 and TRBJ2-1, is DAMVIQNPRYQVTQFGKPVTLSCSQTLNHNVMYWYQQKSSQAPKLLFHYYDKDFNNEADTPDNFQSRRPNTSFCFLDIRSPGLGDTAMYLCATSSLKREQFFGPGTRLTVL.

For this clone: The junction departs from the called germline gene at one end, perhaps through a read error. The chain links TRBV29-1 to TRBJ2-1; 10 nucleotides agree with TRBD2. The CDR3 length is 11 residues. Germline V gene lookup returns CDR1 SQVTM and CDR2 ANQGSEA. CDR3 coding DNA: TGCAGCGTGGAAGGACTAGCGGACGGTCTCTTC. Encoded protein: CSVEGLADGLF.

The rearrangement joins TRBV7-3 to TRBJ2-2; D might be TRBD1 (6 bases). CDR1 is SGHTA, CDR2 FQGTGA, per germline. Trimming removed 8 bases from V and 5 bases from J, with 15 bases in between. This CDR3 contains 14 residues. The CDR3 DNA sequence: TGTGCCAGCGGTCGGCACAGGGAGACCGGGGAGCTGTTTTTT. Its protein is CASGRHRETGELFF.

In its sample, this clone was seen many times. In nucleotides, the CDR3 is TGTGCCAGCAGTGAAGCCTCAGGGGTCTCCTATGGCTACACCTTC. The encoded protein is CASSEASGVSYGYTF. The chain uses TRBV6-1 and TRBJ1-2, with D perhaps TRBD1 (6 bases). The V gene's germline CDR1 is MNHNS and CDR2 SASEGT. V dropped 0 bases and J dropped 4 bases, with 12 bases sitting between them. The CDR3 loop spans 15 amino acids.

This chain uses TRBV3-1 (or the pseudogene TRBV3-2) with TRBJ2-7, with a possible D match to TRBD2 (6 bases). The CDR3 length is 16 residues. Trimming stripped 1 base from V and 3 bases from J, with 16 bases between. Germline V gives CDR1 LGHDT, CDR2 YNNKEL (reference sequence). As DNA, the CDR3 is TGTGCCAGCAGCCAAGCGGGGGACCCTACCTTCTACGAGCAGTACTTC. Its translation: CASSQAGDPTFYEQYF.

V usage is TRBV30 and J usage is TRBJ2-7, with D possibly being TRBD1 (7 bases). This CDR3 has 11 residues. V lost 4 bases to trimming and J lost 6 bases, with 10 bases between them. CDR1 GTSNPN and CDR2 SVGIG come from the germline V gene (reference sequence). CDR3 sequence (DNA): TGTGCCTGGACAGGGGGAGGCGAGCAGTACTTC. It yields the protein CAWTGGGEQYF. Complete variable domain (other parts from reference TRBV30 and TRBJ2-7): SQTIHQWPATLVQPVGSPLSLECTVEGTSNPNLYWYRQAAGRGLQLLFYSVGIGQISSEVPQNLSASRPQDRQFILSSKKLLLSDSGFYLCAWTGGGEQYFGPGTRLTVT.

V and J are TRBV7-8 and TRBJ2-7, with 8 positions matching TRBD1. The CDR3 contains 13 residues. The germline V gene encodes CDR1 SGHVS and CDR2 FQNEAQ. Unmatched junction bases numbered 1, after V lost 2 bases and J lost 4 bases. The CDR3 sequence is CASSLRDRYEQYF. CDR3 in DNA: TGTGCCAGCAGCTTACGGGACAGGTACGAGCAGTACTTC.

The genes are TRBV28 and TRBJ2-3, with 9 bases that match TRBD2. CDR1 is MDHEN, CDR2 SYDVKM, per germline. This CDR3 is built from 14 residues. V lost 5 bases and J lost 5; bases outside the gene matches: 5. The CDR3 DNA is TGTGCCAGCAGTGGGACTAGCATTGAAGATACGCAGTATTTT. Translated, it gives CASSGTSIEDTQYF.

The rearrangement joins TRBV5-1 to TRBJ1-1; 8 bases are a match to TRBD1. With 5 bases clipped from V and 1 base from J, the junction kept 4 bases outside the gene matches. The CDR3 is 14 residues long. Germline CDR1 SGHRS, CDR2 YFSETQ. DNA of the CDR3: TGCGCCAGCAGGTGGACAGGGAGGAACACTGAAGCTTTCTTT. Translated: CASRWTGRNTEAFF.

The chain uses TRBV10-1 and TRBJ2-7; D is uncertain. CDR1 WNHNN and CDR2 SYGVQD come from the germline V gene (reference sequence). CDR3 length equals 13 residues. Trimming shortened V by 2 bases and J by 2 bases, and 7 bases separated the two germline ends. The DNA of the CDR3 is TGCGCCAGCAGTGAGAGTAGTACCTACGAGCAGTACTTC. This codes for CASSESSTYEQYF.

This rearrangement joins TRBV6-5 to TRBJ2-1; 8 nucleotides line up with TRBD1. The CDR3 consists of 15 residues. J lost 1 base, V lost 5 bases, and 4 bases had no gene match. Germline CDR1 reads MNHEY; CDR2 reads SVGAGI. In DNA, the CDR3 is TGTGCCAGCAGTAAACGGGACAGGTCCTACAATGAGCAGTTCTTC. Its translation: CASSKRDRSYNEQFF.

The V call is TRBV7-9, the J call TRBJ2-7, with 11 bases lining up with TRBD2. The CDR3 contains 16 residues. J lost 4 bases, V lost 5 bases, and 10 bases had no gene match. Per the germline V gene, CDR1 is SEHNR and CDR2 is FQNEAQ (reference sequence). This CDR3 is CASSNVPGTSGYEQYF. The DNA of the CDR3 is TGTGCCAGCAGCAACGTTCCCGGGACTAGCGGTTACGAGCAGTACTTC. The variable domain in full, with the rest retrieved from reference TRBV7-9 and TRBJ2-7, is DTGVSQNPRHKITKRGQNVTFRCDPISEHNRLYWYRQTLGQGPEFLTYFQNEAQLEKSRLLSDRFSAERPKGSFSTLEIQRTEQGDSAMYLCASSNVPGTSGYEQYFGPGTRLTVT.

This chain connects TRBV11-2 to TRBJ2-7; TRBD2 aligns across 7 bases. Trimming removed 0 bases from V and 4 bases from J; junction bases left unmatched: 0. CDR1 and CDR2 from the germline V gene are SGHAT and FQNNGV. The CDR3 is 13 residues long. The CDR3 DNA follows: TGTGCCAGCAGCTTAGAGGGAGGGTACGAGCAGTACTTC. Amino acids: CASSLEGGYEQYF.

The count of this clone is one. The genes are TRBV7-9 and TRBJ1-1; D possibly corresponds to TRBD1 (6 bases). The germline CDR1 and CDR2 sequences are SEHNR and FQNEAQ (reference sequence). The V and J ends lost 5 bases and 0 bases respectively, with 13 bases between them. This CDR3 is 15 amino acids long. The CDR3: CASSPMGGLNTEAFF. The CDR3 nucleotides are TGTGCCAGCAGCCCTATGGGGGGGCTGAACACTGAAGCTTTCTTT.

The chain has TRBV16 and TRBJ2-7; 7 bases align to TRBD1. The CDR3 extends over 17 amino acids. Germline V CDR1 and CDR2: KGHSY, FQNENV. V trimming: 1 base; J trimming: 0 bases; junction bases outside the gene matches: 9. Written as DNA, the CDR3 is TGTGCCAGCAGCCAATTCCCCGGGACAGAGAGCTCCTACGAGCAGTACTTC. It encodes CASSQFPGTESSYEQYF.

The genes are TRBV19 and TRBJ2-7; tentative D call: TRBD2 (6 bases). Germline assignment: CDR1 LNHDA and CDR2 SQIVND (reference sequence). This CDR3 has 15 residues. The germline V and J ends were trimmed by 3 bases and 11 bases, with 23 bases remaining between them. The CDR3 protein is CASSIKSGLIGGEYF. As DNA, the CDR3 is TGTGCCAGTAGTATTAAGTCGGGGCTGATCGGAGGGGAGTACTTC.

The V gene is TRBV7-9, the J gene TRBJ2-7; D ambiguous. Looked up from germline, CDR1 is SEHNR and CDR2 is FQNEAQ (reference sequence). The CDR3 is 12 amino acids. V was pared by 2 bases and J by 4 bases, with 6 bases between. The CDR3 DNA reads TGTGCCAGCAGCTTAAGGAGTTACGAGCAGTACTTC. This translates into CASSLRSYEQYF.

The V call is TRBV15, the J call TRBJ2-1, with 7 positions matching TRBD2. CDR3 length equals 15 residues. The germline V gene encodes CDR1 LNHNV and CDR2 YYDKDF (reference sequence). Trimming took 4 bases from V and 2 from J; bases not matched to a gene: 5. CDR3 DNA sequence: TGTGCCACCAGCACCGCCGGGACTACCTACAATGAGCAGTTCTTC. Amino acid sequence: CATSTAGTTYNEQFF.